Presented here are 18 T cell receptor beta chains from one specimen sequenced in a study of T cells after posttransplantation cyclophosphamide. Clones were read by immunoSEQ multiplex PCR, and TCRdb kept only the in-frame ones, dropping some. The sample carries about 6,700 clones, more than 65% recorded once. A marrow graft followed busulfan-fludarabine conditioning, with cyclophosphamide on days +3 and +4. The sequencing here drew on PBMCs, taken after allogeneic stem cell transplant with posttransplant cyclophosphamide. The origin of the receptors is a female patient aged 50-60 years who received an allogeneic stem cell transplant from a related donor, was CMV-positive, and had no GVHD. Some T cells may have come from the graft donor.

This clone was detected only once. The chain is built from TRBV27 and TRBJ1-1; a possible D gene is TRBD1 (5 bases). CDR3 length: 13 residues. Looked up from germline, CDR1 is MNHEY and CDR2 is SMNVEV (reference sequence). The germline V and J ends were trimmed by 7 bases and 0 bases, with 9 bases remaining between them. The DNA for the CDR3 is TGTGCCAGCACTGGGGGGATGAACACTGAAGCTTTCTTT. Protein: CASTGGMNTEAFF.

CDR3 sequence reads: CAWSHRTSGNTGELFF. The CDR3, as DNA: TGTGCCTGGAGCCACAGGACTAGCGGTAACACCGGGGAGCTGTTTTTT. The chain joins TRBV30 to TRBJ2-2; TRBD2 matches at 10 bases. Germline V gene lookup returns CDR1 GTSNPN and CDR2 SVGIG (reference sequence). The CDR3 extends over 16 amino acids. V dropped 3 bases and J dropped 2; count of bases not matched to a gene: 6.

By share, this clone ranks as large. The rearrangement uses TRBV27 and TRBJ1-4; no firm D call. Per germline, CDR1 MNHEY and CDR2 SMNVEV (reference sequence). V was shortened by 0 bases and J by 7 bases, with 12 bases between the two germline ends. The CDR3 spans 15 residues. The DNA for the CDR3 is TGTGCCAGCAGTTTATCAGGGAGTTACGGTGAAAAACTGTTTTTT. Translating it yields CASSLSGSYGEKLFF.

This clone came up once. The V call is TRBV2, the J call TRBJ2-1; perhaps TRBD1 as D (6 bases). Germline loops: CDR1 SNHLY, CDR2 FYNNEI. Between the trimmed V and J ends, which lost 2 bases and 5 bases, there was a span of 13 bases. The CDR3 sequence is 15 residues long. The CDR3 nucleotides read TGTGCCAGCAGTGAAAATGGGCAGGGGAACAATGAGCAGTTCTTC. Its translation: CASSENGQGNNEQFF.

The V gene is TRBV4-1, the J gene TRBJ2-7, with D unresolved. V shed 0 bases and J shed 7 bases, with 16 bases lying between them. Germline loops: CDR1 MGHRA, CDR2 YSYEKL. The CDR3 extends over 15 amino acids. CDR3 loop: CASSQDRAQTGEQYF. The CDR3 DNA reads as TGCGCCAGCAGCCAAGATCGCGCCCAGACTGGTGAGCAGTACTTC.

The V call is TRBV27, the J call TRBJ1-6, with 7 positions matching TRBD1. Losses at the gene ends were 8 bases for V and 0 bases for J; bases not matched to a gene: 13. Germline-derived CDR1 and CDR2 are MNHEY and SMNVEV (reference sequence). CDR3 length: 18 residues. CDR3 coding DNA: TGTGCCAGCCTAAGTACAGGGGTAATCAGCTCCTATAATTCACCCCTCCACTTT. This encodes CASLSTGVISSYNSPLHF.

The chain recombines TRBV19 with TRBJ1-2; D is unresolved. This CDR3 is built from 12 residues. V was pared by 5 bases and J by 8 bases, with 12 bases between. The germline V gene encodes CDR1 LNHDA and CDR2 SQIVND (reference sequence). The CDR3 region is CASSPRQSGYTF. The CDR3 DNA sequence: TGTGCCAGTAGTCCGCGCCAATCCGGCTACACCTTC.

V is TRBV2 and J is TRBJ2-7, with 7 bases fitting TRBD1. Germline V CDR1 and CDR2: SNHLY, FYNNEI. J lost 1 base, V lost 6 bases, and 6 bases had no gene match. The CDR3 sequence is 14 residues long. The CDR3 sequence: CASRPGQLSYEQYF. The CDR3 nucleotides read TGTGCCAGCAGACCGGGACAGTTGTCCTACGAGCAGTACTTC.

The chain links TRBV10-1 to TRBJ1-6; the D gene is possibly TRBD1 (6 bases). Trimming stripped 8 bases from V and 9 bases from J, with 11 bases between. This CDR3 spans 12 amino acids. Looked up from germline, CDR1 is WNHNN and CDR2 is SYGVQD (reference sequence). CDR3 amino acids: CASGTSGSPLHF. In DNA form, the CDR3 reads TGCGCCAGCGGGACAAGTGGTTCACCCCTCCACTTT.

A few counts support this clone. The rearrangement joins TRBV19 to TRBJ1-3, with TRBD1 matching over 8 bases. After removal of 6 bases from V and 3 bases from J, the junction contained 4 bases not matched to a gene. The CDR3 is 14 amino acids. Germline lookup yields CDR1 LNHDA and CDR2 SQIVND (reference sequence). The CDR3: CASSQGANGNTIYF. DNA for the CDR3: TGTGCCAGTAGCCAGGGGGCAAATGGAAACACCATATATTTT.

The sample holds one count of this clone. This rearrangement joins TRBV29-1 to TRBJ2-5, with 7 bases fitting TRBD2. V lost 7 bases and J lost 5; bases outside the gene matches: 10. The CDR3 covers 13 residues. CDR1 and CDR2 from the germline V gene are SQVTM and ANQGSEA. The CDR3 loop reads CSASTGRDETQYF. CDR3 DNA: TGCAGCGCGAGTACGGGGAGGGACGAGACCCAGTACTTC.

This clone was seen a handful of times. The rearrangement uses TRBV15 and TRBJ2-1, with D possibly TRBD2 on 7 matching bases. This CDR3 region has 17 residues. V was clipped by 1 base and J by 4 bases, with 17 bases between them. CDR1 is LNHNV, CDR2 YYDKDF, per germline (reference sequence). Here the CDR3 reads CATSRAGGQRGYNEQFF. The CDR3 bases are TGTGCCACCAGCAGAGCCGGGGGCCAGCGGGGATACAATGAGCAGTTCTTC.

V gene TRBV21-1 combines with J gene TRBJ2-7; the table names TRBD2, a call not compared with the DNA. TRBV21-1 is a documented pseudogene. The CDR3 covers 15 residues. The CDR3 DNA sequence: TGTGCCAGCAGCAATACTAGCGGGCCTTTCTACGAGCAGTACTTC. Translated, it gives CASSNTSGPFYEQYF.

The CDR3 DNA reads as TGTGCCACCAGCAGAGATGGATCGGAGGACACTGAAGCTTTCTTT. It yields the protein CATSRDGSEDTEAFF. V and J are TRBV15 and TRBJ1-1; D is unresolved. Germline CDR1 and CDR2: LNHNV and YYDKDF (reference sequence). V gave up 0 bases and J gave up 3 bases, with 11 bases separating them. The CDR3 has 15 residues.

The V and J genes are TRBV7-3 and TRBJ2-1; perhaps TRBD2 as D (6 bases). Trimming cost V 5 bases and J 4 bases, with 18 bases left between them. Looked up from germline, CDR1 is SGHTA and CDR2 is FQGTGA. This CDR3 spans 16 amino acids. CDR3 nucleotide sequence: TGTGCCAGCAGCGACACCGGGAGCGGAACTTACAATGAGCAGTTCTTC. Amino acid sequence: CASSDTGSGTYNEQFF. Together with reference TRBV7-3 and TRBJ2-1, the CDR3 gives the full variable domain: GAGVSQTPSNKVTEKGKYVELRCDPISGHTALYWYRQSLGQGPEFLIYFQGTGAADDSGLPNDRFFAVRPEGSVSTLKIQRTERGDSAVYLCASSDTGSGTYNEQFFGPGTRLTVL.

The J gene is TRBJ1-1, the V gene TRBV7-9, with 7 bases fitting TRBD1. J lost 3 bases, V lost 4 bases, and 2 bases had no gene match. Looked up from germline, CDR1 is SEHNR and CDR2 is FQNEAQ (reference sequence). The CDR3 extends over 13 amino acids. The CDR3 DNA is TGTGCCAGCAGCTCAGGACAGGACACTGAAGCTTTCTTT. It translates to CASSSGQDTEAFF. Variable domain in full (rest from reference TRBV7-9 and TRBJ1-1): DTGVSQNPRHKITKRGQNVTFRCDPISEHNRLYWYRQTLGQGPEFLTYFQNEAQLEKSRLLSDRFSAERPKGSFSTLEIQRTEQGDSAMYLCASSSGQDTEAFFGQGTRLTVV.

V usage is TRBV9 and J usage is TRBJ2-7; 9 bases match TRBD2. The CDR3 is 13 amino acids. Trimming cost V 1 base and J 4 bases; bases outside gene matches: 0. The germline V gene has CDR1 SGDLS and CDR2 YYNGEE. CDR3 protein: CASSVTSGYEQYF. The CDR3 nucleotides read TGTGCCAGCAGCGTAACTAGCGGGTACGAGCAGTACTTC. Full variable domain (missing parts from reference TRBV9 and TRBJ2-7): DSGVTQTPKHLITATGQRVTLRCSPRSGDLSVYWYQQSLDQGLQFLIQYYNGEERAKGNILERFSAQQFPDLHSELNLSSLELGDSALYFCASSVTSGYEQYFGPGTRLTVT.

The rearrangement uses TRBV25-1 and TRBJ2-5; perhaps TRBD2 as D (5 bases). Germline assignment: CDR1 MGHDK and CDR2 SYGVNS. The V end was cut by 8 bases, the J end by 3 bases, with 28 bases between. The length of the CDR3 is 18 residues. The CDR3 nucleotides are TGTGCCAGCGGAGAAGCGGTATGGCAACGGAAGGGTGAAGAGACCCAGTACTTC. Its protein is CASGEAVWQRKGEETQYF. The full variable domain, its missing parts supplied by reference TRBV25-1 and TRBJ2-5, is EADIYQTPRYLVIGTGKKITLECSQTMGHDKMYWYQQDPGMELHLIHYSYGVNSTEKGDLSSESTVSRIRTEHFPLTLESARPSHTSQYLCASGEAVWQRKGEETQYFGPGTRLLVL.